This passage covers 18 T cell receptor beta chains from one sample sequenced in a study of T-cell memory formation after mild COVID-19. One entry per CDR3 protein results from TCRdb running MiXCR on the 5' RACE reads. The profile shows 180,000 or so distinct CDR3 sequences, approximately 10% of them singletons. Specimen: PBMCs or a T cell subset sorted from them (not recorded which). These TCRs come from a young man who had mild COVID-19 (a few samples of this study predate the infection). Cell type and time point are not known.

The rearrangement joins TRBV7-9 to TRBJ1-3; D is uncertain. Germline assignment: CDR1 SEHNR and CDR2 FQNEAQ (reference sequence). This CDR3 has 16 residues. Deletions cut 5 bases from V and 3 bases from J, with 17 bases between. The DNA for the CDR3 is TGTGCCAGCAGCCGGAGTGGCAGAGGATTTGGAAACACCATATATTTT. It encodes CASSRSGRGFGNTIYF.

The chain carries TRBV7-9 and TRBJ1-1; D not resolved. V was pared by 5 bases and J by 0 bases, with 13 bases between. The CDR3 is 15 amino acids. Germline loops: CDR1 SEHNR, CDR2 FQNEAQ (reference sequence). Written as DNA, the CDR3 is TGTGCCAGCAGCCCTCCCGGACCTATGAACACTGAAGCTTTCTTT. As protein: CASSPPGPMNTEAFF.

This clonotype was recorded at least ten times. The chain couples TRBV20-1 to TRBJ1-5; no firm D call. The length of the CDR3 is 15 residues. Trimming removed 5 bases at V and 5 bases at J, with 19 bases between. Germline V gives CDR1 DFQATT, CDR2 SNEGSKA (reference sequence). CDR3 in amino acids: CSAGRAELIDQPQHF. The CDR3 coding sequence is TGCAGTGCTGGACGCGCCGAGTTGATAGATCAGCCCCAGCATTTT.

Only a few counts were recorded for this clonotype. The V and J genes are TRBV29-1 and TRBJ1-5; D possibly corresponds to TRBD1 (5 bases). Between the trimmed V and J ends, which lost 6 bases and 4 bases, there was a span of 19 bases. CDR1 SQVTM and CDR2 ANQGSEA come from the germline V gene. The CDR3 has 15 residues. CDR3 bases: TGCAGCGTCGCGGGGGGGGATATCGGAAATCAGCCCCAGCATTTT. It yields the protein CSVAGGDIGNQPQHF.

This clonotype was counted ten times or more. The V and J genes are TRBV5-6 and TRBJ2-3; 8 bases map to TRBD2. Germline V CDR1 and CDR2: SGHDT, YYEEEE. The CDR3 has 14 amino acids. J lost 4 bases, V lost 3 bases, and 4 bases had no gene match. The CDR3 here is CASSYGLAPDTQYF. For the CDR3, the DNA is TGTGCCAGCAGCTATGGACTAGCCCCAGATACGCAGTATTTT.

This clonotype was counted between two and nine times. The chain recombines TRBV6-6 with TRBJ2-3; 8 nucleotides match TRBD1. CDR1 is MNHNY, CDR2 SVGAGI, per germline (reference sequence). The CDR3 sequence is 14 residues long. The trim removed 5 bases at V and 4 bases at J, leaving 5 bases unmatched. The CDR3 DNA is TGTGCCAGCAGTCGAGGACAGGGCGCAGATACGCAGTATTTT. Translation gives CASSRGQGADTQYF.

This clonotype appeared many times. This chain connects TRBV7-2 to TRBJ2-5; tentatively, D is TRBD2 (5 bases). Deletions cut 7 bases from V and 5 bases from J, with 14 bases between. Germline values: CDR1 SGHTA, CDR2 FQGNSA. CDR3 size: 13 residues. The CDR3 sequence: CASIPGGWETQYF. The CDR3 DNA sequence: TGTGCCAGCATCCCAGGCGGGTGGGAGACCCAGTACTTC.

This clonotype was counted at least ten times. The chain carries TRBV7-3 and TRBJ2-1, with unresolved D. The germline CDR1 and CDR2 sequences are SGHTA and FQGTGA. V gave up 2 bases and J gave up 7 bases, with 15 bases separating them. The CDR3 extends over 15 amino acids. Here the CDR3 reads CASSLAGSTGNEQFF. Here the CDR3 DNA reads TGTGCCAGCAGCTTAGCCGGGTCCACCGGGAATGAGCAGTTCTTC.

In this sample, this clonotype turned up a few times. This rearrangement joins TRBV4-2 to TRBJ1-5; 7 nucleotides match TRBD1. This CDR3 is built from 16 residues. CDR1 is LGHNA and CDR2 is YNFKEQ in the germline V gene. The trim removed 4 bases at V and 3 bases at J, leaving 9 bases unmatched. The CDR3 is CASSRLPGQNNQPQHF. The DNA of the CDR3 is TGTGCCAGCAGCCGTCTCCCGGGACAGAACAATCAGCCCCAGCATTTT.

This clonotype appeared a few times. The rearrangement uses TRBV10-3 and TRBJ1-2, with a weak D call TRBD1 (6 bases). This CDR3 has 12 residues. V lost 4 bases to trimming and J lost 8 bases, with 11 bases between them. Germline lookup yields CDR1 ENHRY and CDR2 SYGVKD. In nucleotides, the CDR3 is TGTGCCATCAGTGCGGAGGGGGAAGGCTACACCTTC. Its protein product is CAISAEGEGYTF.

This clonotype was seen a few times. The chain uses TRBV7-9 and TRBJ1-5; D might be TRBD1 (5 bases). Germline CDR1 SEHNR, CDR2 FQNEAQ (reference sequence). The length of the CDR3 is 15 residues. V shed 5 bases and J shed 0 bases, with 11 bases lying between them. In nucleotides, the CDR3 is TGTGCCAGCAGCAGAGCCGGGGGTAGCAATCAGCCCCAGCATTTT. This encodes CASSRAGGSNQPQHF.

This sequence joins TRBV24-1 and TRBJ2-3; D gene uncertain. CDR1 is KGHDR and CDR2 is SFDVKD in the germline V gene. V dropped 8 bases and J dropped 4 bases, with 12 bases sitting between them. The CDR3 runs to 13 residues. The CDR3 DNA follows: TGTGCCACCACGGAAGACGAGTCAGATACGCAGTATTTT. As protein: CATTEDESDTQYF.

This clonotype appeared a few times. The chain carries TRBV7-2 and TRBJ2-7; D is unclear. From germline, CDR1 is SGHTA and CDR2 FQGNSA. This CDR3 contains 15 residues. V lost 1 base, J lost 0 bases, and 10 bases lay in between. The CDR3 region is CASSLVTESSYEQYF. CDR3 DNA sequence: TGTGCCAGCAGCTTAGTGACGGAGAGCTCCTACGAGCAGTACTTC.

In its sample, this clonotype was seen many times. The chain couples TRBV5-1 to TRBJ2-3; possibly TRBD1 or TRBD2 for D (6 bases each). The V and J ends lost 5 bases and 2 bases respectively, with 12 bases between them. The CDR3 is 14 amino acids. From germline, CDR1 is SGHRS and CDR2 YFSETQ. CDR3 sequence (DNA): TGCGCCAGCAGGTATCGGGGGCTCACAGATACGCAGTATTTT. Residues: CASRYRGLTDTQYF.

This clonotype was observed a handful of times. The chain joins TRBV4-2 to TRBJ2-7, with D uncertain. Trimming took off 0 bases at V and 1 base at J, with 4 bases between the two ends. Germline V gives CDR1 LGHNA, CDR2 YNFKEQ. The CDR3 consists of 13 residues. CDR3 bases: TGTGCCAGCAGCCAAGATCTATCCTACGAGCAGTACTTC. Its protein product is CASSQDLSYEQYF.

V and J are TRBV18 and TRBJ2-1, with unresolved D. CDR1 and CDR2 (germline): KGHSH, LQKENI. V was trimmed by 3 bases and J by 7 bases, leaving 10 bases between them. CDR3 size: 13 residues. This chain's CDR3 is CASSPSLGNEQFF. Here the CDR3 DNA reads TGTGCCAGCTCACCCTCGTTAGGGAATGAGCAGTTCTTC. Using reference TRBV18 and TRBJ2-1 for the parts outside the CDR3, the full variable domain is NAGVMQNPRHLVRRRGQEARLRCSPMKGHSHVYWYRQLPEEGLKFMVYLQKENIIDESGMPKERFSAEFPKEGPSILRIQQVVRGDSAAYFCASSPSLGNEQFFGPGTRLTVL.

This clonotype was found many times. V and J are TRBV7-2 and TRBJ2-3, with 11 bases that match TRBD2. The CDR3 runs to 18 residues. Germline V CDR1 and CDR2: SGHTA, FQGNSA. V was pared by 5 bases and J by 0 bases, with 10 bases of the junction left unmatched. The CDR3: CASSTVAGGLASTDTQYF. Written as DNA, the CDR3 is TGTGCCAGCAGCACCGTAGCGGGGGGGTTGGCTAGCACAGATACGCAGTATTTT. Full variable domain (missing parts from reference TRBV7-2 and TRBJ2-3): GAGVSQSPSNKVTEKGKDVELRCDPISGHTALYWYRQSLGQGLEFLIYFQGNSAPDKSGLPSDRFSAERTGGSVSTLTIQRTQQEDSAVYLCASSTVAGGLASTDTQYFGPGTRLTVL.

This clonotype was found a few times. The chain employs TRBV10-3 and TRBJ2-3; D might be TRBD1 (6 bases). V was clipped by 6 bases and J by 4 bases, with 14 bases between them. The germline gives CDR1 ENHRY, CDR2 SYGVKD. This CDR3 spans 14 amino acids. This chain's CDR3 is CAIRTDRSSDTQYF. The DNA for the CDR3 is TGTGCCATCAGGACCGACAGGTCTTCAGATACGCAGTATTTT.